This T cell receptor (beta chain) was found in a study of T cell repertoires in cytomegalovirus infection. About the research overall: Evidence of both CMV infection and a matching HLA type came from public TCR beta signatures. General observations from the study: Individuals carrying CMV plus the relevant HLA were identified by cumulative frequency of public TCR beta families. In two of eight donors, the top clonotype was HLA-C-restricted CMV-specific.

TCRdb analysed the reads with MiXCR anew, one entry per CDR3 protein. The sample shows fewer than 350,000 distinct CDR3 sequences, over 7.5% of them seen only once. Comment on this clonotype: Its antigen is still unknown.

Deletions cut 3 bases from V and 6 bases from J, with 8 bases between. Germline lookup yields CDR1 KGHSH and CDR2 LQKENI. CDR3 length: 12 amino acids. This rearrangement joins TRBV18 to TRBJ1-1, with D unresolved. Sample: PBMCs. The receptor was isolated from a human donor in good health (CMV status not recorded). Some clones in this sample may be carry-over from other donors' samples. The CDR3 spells CASSPTMAEAFF. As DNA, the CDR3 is TGTGCCAGCTCACCGACTATGGCTGAAGCTTTCTTT. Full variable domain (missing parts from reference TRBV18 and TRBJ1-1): NAGVMQNPRHLVRRRGQEARLRCSPMKGHSHVYWYRQLPEEGLKFMVYLQKENIIDESGMPKERFSAEFPKEGPSILRIQQVVRGDSAAYFCASSPTMAEAFFGQGTRLTVV.